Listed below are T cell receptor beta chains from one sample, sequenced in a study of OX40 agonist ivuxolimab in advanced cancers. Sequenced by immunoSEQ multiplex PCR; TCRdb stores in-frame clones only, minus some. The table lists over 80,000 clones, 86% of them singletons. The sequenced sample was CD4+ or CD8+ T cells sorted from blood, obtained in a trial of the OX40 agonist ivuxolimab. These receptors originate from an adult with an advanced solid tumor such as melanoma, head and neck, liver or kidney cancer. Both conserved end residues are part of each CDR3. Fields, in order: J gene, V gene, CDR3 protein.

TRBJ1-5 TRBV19 CASSYGTGNQPQHF
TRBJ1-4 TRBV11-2 CASSLDQGNEKLFF
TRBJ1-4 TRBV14 CASSRYGTEDEKLFF
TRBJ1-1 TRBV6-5 CASSYGDRLNTEAFF
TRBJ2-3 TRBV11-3 CASSLRTTDTQYF
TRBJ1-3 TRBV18 CASSRQGSGNTIYF
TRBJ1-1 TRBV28 CASSLRTGARITEAFF
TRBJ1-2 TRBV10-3 CAISPGGADYGYTF
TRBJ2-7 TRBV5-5 CASSLPPETYEQYF
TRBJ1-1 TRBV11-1 CASSKGQSYRIMNTEAFF
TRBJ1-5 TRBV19 CASSNTGPNQPQHF
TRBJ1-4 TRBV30 CAWQGSNEKLFF
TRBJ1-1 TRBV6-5 CASSYSFARLGTEAFF
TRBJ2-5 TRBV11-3 CASRGRTGSGETQYF
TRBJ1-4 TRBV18 CASSDRRNEKLFF
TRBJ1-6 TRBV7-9 CASLFITSNSPLHF
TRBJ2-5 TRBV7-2 CASSLIAGRPQETQYF
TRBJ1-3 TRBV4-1 CASSQEQVSPGNTIYF
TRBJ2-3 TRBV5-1 CASSLNTDTQYF
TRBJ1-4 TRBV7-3 CASSTYGPEKLFF
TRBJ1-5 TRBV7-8 CASSLEAGLNQPQHF
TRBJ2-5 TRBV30 CAWRGLAGVETQYF
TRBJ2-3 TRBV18 CASSQPSTDTQYF
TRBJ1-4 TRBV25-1 CASSDPGAINEKLFF
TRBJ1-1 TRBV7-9 CASSTSTGGANTEAFF
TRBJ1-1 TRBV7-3 CASSLPAGTEAFF
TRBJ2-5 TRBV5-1 CASSPGSFQETQYF
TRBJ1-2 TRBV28 CASSWYLGDLRGVGYTF
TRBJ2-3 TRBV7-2 CASRLGGSPDTQYF
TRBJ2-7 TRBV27 CASSGQPYEQYF
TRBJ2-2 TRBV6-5 CASRLAGLAGELFF
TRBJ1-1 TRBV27 CASSFRVEGTEAFF
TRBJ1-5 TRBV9 CASSRGQGSNQPQHF
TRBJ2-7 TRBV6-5 CASTSPPRPEQYF
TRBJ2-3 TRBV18 CASSPRDSSDTQYF
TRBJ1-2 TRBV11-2 CASSLGQNLGPGYTF
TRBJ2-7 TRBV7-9 CASSLERGLESYEQYF
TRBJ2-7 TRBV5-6 CASSTGRGNEQYF
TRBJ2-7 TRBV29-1 CSVVGDIGSYEQYF
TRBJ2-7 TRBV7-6 CASSFSGGNYEQYF
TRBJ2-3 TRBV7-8 CASSLVGTGESTQYF
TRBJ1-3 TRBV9 CASSVEEAVDRAGNTIYF
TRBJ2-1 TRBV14 CASSQGLTGSNTEEQFF